This TCR beta chain was retrieved from a study of T cell responses to AZD1222 COVID-19 vaccine. Overall study findings and caveats: Reports indicate that nearly half of spike-specific TCRs are directed at unmutated variant regions. Only six or seven AZD1222 recipients tested seropositive at baseline. Among the donors, most were white British and more were female, and clonal diversity was possibly underestimated.

Profiling relied on immunoSEQ multiplex PCR, and the TCRdb table lists in-frame clones only, not all of them. This sample has 95,000 to 150,000 clones, with approximately 90% found just once. This CDR3 is built from 11 residues. CDR1 and CDR2 from the germline V gene are SGHVS and FNYEAQ. With 1 base removed from V and 9 bases from J, the gap between germline ends came to 3 bases. Regarding this clone: Its antigen is undetermined.

The source material was peripheral blood, sampled on day 0 of AZD1222 vaccination. The chain couples TRBV7-6 to TRBJ1-4; no clear D gene. The sequence was obtained from an adult in good health. This CDR3 reads CASSLGQKLFF. Written as DNA, the CDR3 is TGTGCCAGCAGCTTAGGACAAAAACTGTTTTTT.